A single sample gave rise to the 17 T cell receptor beta chains below, sequenced in a study of immune evolution from preneoplasia to lung adenocarcinoma. Sequenced by immunoSEQ multiplex PCR; TCRdb stores in-frame clones only, minus some. Among several thousand clones listed, roughly 85% were seen once. Source material: FFPE atypical adenomatous hyperplasia tissue from the lung. Subset specified: atypical adenomatous hyperplasia (AAH), lung preneoplasia. The source is a person between 65 and 80 years old with lung adenocarcinoma.

V and J are TRBV10-3 and TRBJ2-5, with D uncertain. Germline V gene lookup returns CDR1 ENHRY and CDR2 SYGVKD. Trimming took 5 bases from V and 0 from J, leaving 7 bases between them. The CDR3 sequence is 13 residues long. This CDR3 is CAISTDNQETQYF. CDR3 DNA sequence: TGTGCCATCAGTACAGACAACCAAGAGACCCAGTACTTC.

The chain employs TRBV5-1 and TRBJ2-7; D uncertain. Trimming left V 0 bases short and J 4 bases short, with 8 bases between. Germline V gene data show CDR1 as SGHRS and CDR2 as YFSETQ. The CDR3 length is 13 residues. This chain's CDR3 is CASSLGAPYEQYF. The CDR3, as DNA: TGCGCCAGCAGCTTGGGGGCTCCATACGAGCAGTACTTC.

The chain carries TRBV7-9 and TRBJ1-3; TRBD1 might be the D (6 bases). Trimming took 1 base from V and 4 from J, leaving 11 bases between them. CDR1 and CDR2 (germline): SEHNR, FQNEAQ (reference sequence). This CDR3 has 15 residues. CDR3 coding DNA: TGTGCCAGCAGCTTAGGCAGGGGAGCCGGAAACACCATATATTTT. Translating gives CASSLGRGAGNTIYF.

The chain joins TRBV19 to TRBJ2-5; no definite D call. This CDR3 is built from 13 residues. Germline CDR1 is LNHDA and CDR2 is SQIVND (reference sequence). Trimming left V 5 bases short and J 1 base short, with 8 bases between. The CDR3, as DNA: TGTGCCAGTAGTCCCTGGGCCCAAGAGACCCAGTACTTC. It translates to CASSPWAQETQYF.

This clone was recorded only once. This chain uses TRBV18 with TRBJ1-2, with D uncertain. Trimming left V 0 bases short and J 14 bases short, with 13 bases between. The CDR3 loop spans 12 amino acids. Germline V gene sequence: CDR1 KGHSH, CDR2 LQKENI. The CDR3 reads CASSPPRGIGTF. CDR3 bases: TGTGCCAGCTCACCACCGCGAGGGATTGGGACCTTC.

This clone was counted once. The chain employs TRBV5-1 and TRBJ2-1; a weak D match, TRBD2 (6 bases). Between the trimmed V and J ends, which lost 0 bases and 2 bases, there was a span of 9 bases. The CDR3 extends over 15 amino acids. The germline CDR1 and CDR2 sequences are SGHRS and YFSETQ. CDR3 sequence: CASSLVADTYNEQFF. CDR3 sequence (DNA): TGCGCCAGCAGCTTGGTAGCGGATACCTACAATGAGCAGTTCTTC.

The V and J genes are TRBV6-6 and TRBJ1-1; 7 bases map to TRBD1. Germline V gene lookup returns CDR1 MNHNY and CDR2 SVGAGI (reference sequence). The CDR3 is made up of 13 amino acids. The trim removed 7 bases at V and 1 base at J, leaving 3 bases unmatched. The CDR3 region has the DNA TGTGCCAGCACTAGGACAGGGAACACTGAAGCTTTCTTT. Amino acids: CASTRTGNTEAFF.

The chain is built from TRBV19 and TRBJ2-3, with D possibly being TRBD2 (6 bases). The CDR3 has 14 residues. Trimming left V 1 base short and J 5 bases short, with 10 bases between. CDR1 is LNHDA and CDR2 is SQIVND in the germline V gene (reference sequence). This chain's CDR3 is CASSIALAIDTQYF. DNA for the CDR3: TGTGCCAGTAGTATAGCACTAGCCATAGATACGCAGTATTTT.

This sequence joins TRBV11-2 and TRBJ2-1; perhaps TRBD2 as D (5 bases). The germline V and J ends were trimmed by 3 bases and 5 bases, with 11 bases remaining between them. This CDR3 is built from 14 residues. The germline CDR1 and CDR2 sequences are SGHAT and FQNNGV. The CDR3 region is CASSFGGLDNEQFF. The DNA for the CDR3 is TGTGCCAGCAGCTTCGGCGGGTTGGACAATGAGCAGTTCTTC.

V and J are TRBV28 and TRBJ2-1; D perhaps matches TRBD2 (6 bases). This CDR3 is built from 16 residues. Germline V gives CDR1 MDHEN, CDR2 SYDVKM. Trimming cost V 5 bases and J 2 bases, with 16 bases left between them. The CDR3 loop is CASSGDREHAYNEQFF. DNA of the CDR3: TGTGCCAGCAGTGGAGACCGGGAGCACGCCTACAATGAGCAGTTCTTC.

The genes are TRBV6-1 and TRBJ2-1, with 11 bases identical to TRBD2. Germline CDR1 reads MNHNS; CDR2 reads SASEGT. Germline trimming cut 3 bases from V and 7 bases from J; bases unmatched to any gene: 8. The CDR3 has 16 residues. CDR3 sequence reads: CASSDWTSGRGNEQFF. Written as DNA, the CDR3 is TGTGCCAGCAGTGATTGGACTAGCGGGCGCGGGAATGAGCAGTTCTTC.

The V call is TRBV30, the J call TRBJ2-2; D could derive from TRBD1 or TRBD2 (5 bases each). The CDR3 covers 14 residues. Trimming took off 4 bases at V and 3 bases at J, with 12 bases between the two ends. Per the germline V gene, CDR1 is GTSNPN and CDR2 is SVGIG (reference sequence). For the CDR3, the DNA is TGTGCCTGGACGGGGCAGGCGGACACCGGGGAGCTGTTTTTT. Translated: CAWTGQADTGELFF.

The chain couples TRBV5-1 to TRBJ1-4, with a possible D match to TRBD1 (6 bases). Germline CDR1 SGHRS, CDR2 YFSETQ. V dropped 5 bases and J dropped 1 base, with 12 bases sitting between them. This CDR3 is built from 15 residues. The CDR3, as DNA: TGCGCCAGCAGAAGAGCGGACAGAACTAATGAAAAACTGTTTTTT. Amino acids: CASRRADRTNEKLFF.

The chain has TRBV30 and TRBJ2-7; no definite D call. CDR3 length equals 13 residues. V dropped 2 bases and J dropped 7 bases, with 15 bases sitting between them. Germline V lookup: CDR1 GTSNPN, CDR2 SVGIG (reference sequence). CDR3 sequence reads: CAWSSSGWLEQYF. The CDR3 DNA sequence: TGTGCCTGGAGTTCATCCGGGTGGCTAGAGCAGTACTTC.

This chain connects TRBV28 to TRBJ2-7; 10 bases are a match to TRBD2. The CDR3 is 14 residues long. Germline CDR1 MDHEN, CDR2 SYDVKM. Trimming took 6 bases from V and 0 from J; bases not matched to a gene: 2. Here the CDR3 DNA reads TGTGCCAGCAGGGTAGCGGGAGGCTCCTACGAGCAGTACTTC. It encodes CASRVAGGSYEQYF.

The chain is built from TRBV11-2 and TRBJ2-1; weak D call: TRBD1 (5 bases). V lost 5 bases and J lost 9, with 17 bases in between. This CDR3 comprises 14 residues. Germline CDR1 reads SGHAT; CDR2 reads FQNNGV. CDR3: CASSPRWPGLEQFF. CDR3 nucleotides: TGTGCCAGCAGCCCAAGATGGCCAGGGCTTGAGCAGTTCTTC.

V and J are TRBV29-1 and TRBJ2-2, with TRBD2 matching 7 bases. Germline CDR1 is SQVTM and CDR2 is ANQGSEA. V shed 8 bases and J 3 bases; nucleotides not matched to a gene: 9. The CDR3 covers 14 residues. As DNA, the CDR3 is TGCAGCACCGTCGGGGGGTCGGACACCGGGGAGCTGTTTTTT. This codes for CSTVGGSDTGELFF.